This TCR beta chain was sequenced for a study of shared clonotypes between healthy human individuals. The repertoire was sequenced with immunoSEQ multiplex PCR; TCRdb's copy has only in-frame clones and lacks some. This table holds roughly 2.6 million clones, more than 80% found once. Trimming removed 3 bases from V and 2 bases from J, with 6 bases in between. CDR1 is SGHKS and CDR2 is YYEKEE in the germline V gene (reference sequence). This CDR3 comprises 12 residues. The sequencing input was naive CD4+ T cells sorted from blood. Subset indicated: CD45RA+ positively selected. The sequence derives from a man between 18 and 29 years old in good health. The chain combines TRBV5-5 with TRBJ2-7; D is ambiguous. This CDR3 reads CASSSVTYEQYF. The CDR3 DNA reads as TGTGCCAGCAGCTCCGTTACCTACGAGCAGTACTTC.